Listed below are T cell receptor beta chains from one sample, sequenced in a study of shared clonotypes between healthy human individuals. Generated by immunoSEQ multiplex PCR, the TCRdb table keeps only in-frame clones and is missing some. The sample records some 1,400,000 clones, about 96% being singletons. Specimen: naive CD4+ T cells sorted from blood. Receptors were obtained from a man under 40 in good health. Both conserved end residues are part of each CDR3. Each record gives: D gene, J gene, V gene, clone size, CDR3 protein, CDR3 DNA. The D gene is left open where the match is weak. Size is omitted from some rows. Given values are once, few, many or a class for expanded clones.

TRBD2,TRBJ2-1,TRBV10-3,once,CAISAKREGFNEQFF,TGTGCCATCAGTGCAAAGCGGGAGGGCTTCAATGAGCAGTTCTTC
TRBD1,TRBJ2-7,TRBV10-1,NA,CASSRTGTGAYEQYF,TGCGCCAGCAGTAGGACCGGGACAGGAGCCTACGAGCAGTACTTC
NA,TRBJ1-4,TRBV4-3,NA,CASSQGPSGAANEKLFF,TGCGCCAGCAGCCAAGGACCATCAGGGGCTGCTAATGAAAAACTGTTTTTT
NA,TRBJ2-2,TRBV2,NA,CASSEAGISNTGELFF,TGTGCCAGCAGTGAAGCCGGGATTTCGAACACCGGGGAGCTGTTTTTT
TRBD1,TRBJ1-2,TRBV25-1,NA,CASSTKTGGNGYTF,TGTGCCAGCAGTACGAAGACAGGGGGCAATGGCTACACCTTC
NA,TRBJ2-1,TRBV5-5,NA,CASSLDVTVAGLGEQFF,TGTGCCAGCAGCTTGGACGTGACCGTGGCGGGATTGGGTGAGCAGTTCTTC
TRBD1,TRBJ2-7,TRBV5-6,NA,CASSWRDRGRPYF,TGTGCCAGCAGCTGGAGGGACAGGGGGAGACCGTACTTC
TRBD1,TRBJ2-2,TRBV9,NA,CASRVGQGPTGELFF,TGTGCCAGCAGGGTAGGACAGGGGCCCACCGGGGAGCTGTTTTTT
TRBD2,TRBJ2-7,TRBV27,NA,CASSFSSGSWDYEQYF,TGTGCCAGCAGTTTCTCTAGCGGGAGTTGGGACTACGAGCAGTACTTC
NA,TRBJ1-5,TRBV13,NA,CASSLWGNQPQHF,TGTGCCAGCAGCTTGTGGGGGAATCAGCCCCAGCATTTT
NA,TRBJ2-6,TRBV5-8,NA,CASSPRDGLSGANVLTF,TGTGCCAGCAGCCCACGGGACGGTCTCTCTGGGGCCAACGTCCTGACTTTC
TRBD2,TRBJ2-3,TRBV19,NA,CASSPRTSGRTDTQYF,TGTGCCAGTAGTCCCCGGACTAGCGGGAGGACAGATACGCAGTATTTT
TRBD1,TRBJ2-3,TRBV6-5,NA,CASSGTGADTQYF,TGTGCCAGCAGTGGAACAGGGGCAGATACGCAGTATTTT
NA,TRBJ2-4,TRBV2,NA,CASSERHSGSMAKNIQYF,TGTGCCAGCAGTGAAAGACATTCCGGGAGTATGGCCAAAAACATTCAGTACTTC
NA,TRBJ2-5,TRBV18,NA,CASSGETQYF,TGTGCCAGCTCAGGGGAGACCCAGTACTTC
NA,TRBJ2-7,TRBV5-1,once,CASSDAASTGEQYF,TGCGCCAGCAGCGACGCGGCTTCGACGGGCGAGCAGTACTTC
NA,TRBJ2-6,TRBV18,NA,CASSQEHTGANVLTF,TGTGCCAGCTCACAAGAACACACTGGGGCCAACGTCCTGACTTTC
TRBD2,TRBJ2-5,TRBV9,NA,CASSVATGLVGETQYF,TGTGCCAGCAGCGTAGCTACGGGACTAGTCGGGGAGACCCAGTACTTC
NA,TRBJ2-7,TRBV27,NA,CASSLEGPYEQYF,TGTGCCAGCAGTTTAGAGGGTCCCTACGAGCAGTACTTC
NA,TRBJ1-1,TRBV30,NA,CAWSVLQGITEAFF,TGTGCCTGGAGTGTACTACAGGGCATCACTGAAGCTTTCTTT
NA,TRBJ1-2,TRBV28,NA,CASSSGPKTYGYTF,TGTGCCAGCAGTTCAGGCCCAAAAACTTATGGCTACACCTTC
NA,TRBJ1-1,TRBV28,NA,CASNGPYSEAFF,TGTGCCAGCAACGGCCCTTACTCTGAAGCTTTCTTT
NA,TRBJ2-1,TRBV2,NA,CASQPPPLAHEQFF,TGTGCCAGCCAACCACCCCCTTTGGCCCATGAGCAGTTCTTC
NA,TRBJ1-2,TRBV5-1,NA,CASRVMEGYGYTF,TGCGCCAGCAGAGTGATGGAGGGCTATGGCTACACCTTC
NA,TRBJ1-4,TRBV7-2,NA,CASSSSGSTNEKLFF,TGTGCCAGCAGCTCCTCAGGGAGCACTAATGAAAAACTGTTTTTT
TRBD2,TRBJ2-5,TRBV11-2,NA,CATCLVRTRQETQYF,TGTGCCACCTGCCTTGTACGGACTAGACAAGAGACCCAGTACTTC
NA,TRBJ1-4,TRBV2,NA,CASNTVRGANEKLFF,TGTGCCAGCAATACAGTCCGGGGAGCTAATGAAAAACTGTTTTTT
TRBD2,TRBJ2-7,TRBV19,NA,CASSIVPSGNSYEQYF,TGTGCCAGTAGTATAGTGCCTAGCGGGAACAGCTACGAGCAGTACTTC
NA,TRBJ2-7,TRBV18,NA,CASSPLAGERQGSLYEQYF,TGTGCCAGCTCACCACTGGCGGGGGAAAGACAGGGGTCTCTCTACGAGCAGTACTTC
NA,TRBJ2-3,TRBV27,NA,CASSEEGSTDTQYF,TGTGCCAGTTCGGAAGAGGGCAGCACAGATACGCAGTATTTT
NA,TRBJ2-5,TRBV7-8,NA,CASSPRGAGVETQYF,TGTGCCAGCAGCCCCCGGGGGGCGGGAGTGGAGACCCAGTACTTC
NA,TRBJ2-2,TRBV9,NA,CASSVEGSKNTGELFF,TGTGCCAGCAGCGTAGAAGGCAGCAAGAACACCGGGGAGCTGTTTTTT
NA,TRBJ2-2,TRBV12-5,few,CASGLVQGNTGELFF,TGTGCTAGTGGTTTGGTACAGGGTAACACCGGGGAGCTGTTTTTT
TRBD2,TRBJ2-1,TRBV7-2,NA,CASRGLAFFNEQFF,TGTGCCAGCAGGGGACTAGCGTTTTTCAATGAGCAGTTCTTC
TRBD2,TRBJ2-7,TRBV5-1,few,CASRPTGGSGPEQYF,TGCGCCAGCAGGCCGACCGGCGGGAGCGGTCCCGAGCAGTACTTC